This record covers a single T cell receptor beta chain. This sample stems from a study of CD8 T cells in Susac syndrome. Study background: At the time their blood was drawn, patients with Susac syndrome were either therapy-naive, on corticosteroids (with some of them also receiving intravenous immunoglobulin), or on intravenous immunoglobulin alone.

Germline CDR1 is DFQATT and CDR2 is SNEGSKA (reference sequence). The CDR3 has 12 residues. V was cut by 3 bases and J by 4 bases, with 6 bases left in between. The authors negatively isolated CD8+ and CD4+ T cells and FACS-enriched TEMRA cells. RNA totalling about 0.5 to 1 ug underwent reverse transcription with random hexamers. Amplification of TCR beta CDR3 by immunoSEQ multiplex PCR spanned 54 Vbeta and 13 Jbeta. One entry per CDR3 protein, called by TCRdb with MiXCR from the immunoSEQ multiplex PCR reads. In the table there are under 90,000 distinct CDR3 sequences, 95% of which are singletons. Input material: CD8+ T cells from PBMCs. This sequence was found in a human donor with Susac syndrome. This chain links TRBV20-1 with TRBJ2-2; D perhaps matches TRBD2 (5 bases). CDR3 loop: CSARSGTGELFF. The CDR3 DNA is TGCAGTGCTAGGAGCGGCACCGGGGAGCTGTTTTTT.